These 8 T cell receptor beta chains came from one sample sequenced in a study of T cell changes during pregnancy in multiple sclerosis (dated by TCRdb to the late 2010s). Library method: the immunoSEQ multiplex PCR assay. TCRdb took this table from immuneACCESS and kept in-frame rearrangements with V and J called. Such tables lack part of the clones; where checked against another copy, unresolved V genes explain under half of the gap, and the rest is unexplained. The sample contains 73,000 or so clones, less than 95% of them found a single time. The top ten clonotypes cover approximately 0.84% of the sample. The sequences come from peripheral blood, collected in the second trimester of pregnancy. The receptors were sampled from a female donor with multiple sclerosis, enrolled in a pregnancy study.

The genes are TRBV6-1 and TRBJ2-7; TRBD1 is a possible D gene (6 bases). Germline V gene sequence: CDR1 MNHNS, CDR2 SASEGT. The ends were cut back, 2 bases at V and 4 bases at J, with 24 bases in the middle. This CDR3 spans 18 amino acids. CDR3 region: CASSEWGPKITADYEQYF. The CDR3 region has the DNA TGTGCCAGCAGTGAATGGGGGCCTAAGATTACGGCCGATTACGAGCAGTACTTC.

J is TRBJ2-7 and V is TRBV7-6; possible D gene TRBD1, 8 bases. CDR3 length: 16 amino acids. Germline V gene lookup returns CDR1 SGHVS and CDR2 FNYEAQ. With 2 bases removed from V and 2 bases from J, the gap between germline ends came to 16 bases. CDR3 sequence: CASSLSGTGQTYEQYF. The DNA of the CDR3 is TGTGCCAGCAGCTTAAGCGGGACAGGCCAGACCTACGAGCAGTACTTC.

CDR3 protein: CASSPTAGGGKTQYF. The DNA for the CDR3 is TGCGCCAGCAGCCCCACGGCCGGGGGGGGGAAGACCCAGTACTTC. This rearrangement joins TRBV5-1 to TRBJ2-5; 8 positions match TRBD2. This CDR3 spans 15 amino acids. With 4 bases clipped from V and 6 bases from J, the junction kept 11 bases outside the gene matches. Germline-derived CDR1 and CDR2 are SGHRS and YFSETQ. Full variable domain (remainder filled in from reference TRBV5-1 and TRBJ2-5): KAGVTQTPRYLIKTRGQQVTLSCSPISGHRSVSWYQQTPGQGLQFLFEYFSETQRNKGNFPGRFSGRQFSNSRSEMNVSTLELGDSALYLCASSPTAGGGKTQYFGPGTRLLVL.

The chain has TRBV11-2 and TRBJ1-3; D gene ambiguous. CDR1 and CDR2 (germline): SGHAT, FQNNGV. V dropped 4 bases and J dropped 2 bases, with 12 bases sitting between them. This CDR3 comprises 15 residues. The CDR3 spells CASSSTGRAGNTIYF. The CDR3, as DNA: TGTGCCAGCAGCTCAACCGGGAGGGCTGGAAACACCATATATTTT.

The chain combines TRBV20-1 with TRBJ2-1; D is perhaps TRBD1 (5 bases). Germline loops: CDR1 DFQATT, CDR2 SNEGSKA (reference sequence). V was pared by 3 bases and J by 10 bases, with 10 bases between. This CDR3 is built from 11 residues. CDR3 DNA sequence: TGCAGTGCTAGTAGACAGAACGAGCAGTTCTTC. The encoded protein is CSASRQNEQFF.

The rearrangement joins TRBV11-2 to TRBJ2-2; TRBD2 matches at 14 bases. V was clipped by 5 bases and J by 3 bases; unmatched bases: 8. The CDR3 contains 18 residues. Looked up from germline, CDR1 is SGHAT and CDR2 is FQNNGV. CDR3 sequence reads: CASSHRLAGGRDTGELFF. The DNA of the CDR3 is TGTGCCAGCAGCCATCGACTAGCGGGGGGGAGGGACACCGGGGAGCTGTTTTTT.

The chain carries TRBV9 and TRBJ2-2, with TRBD1 matching 7 bases. The CDR3 is made up of 14 amino acids. Germline values: CDR1 SGDLS, CDR2 YYNGEE. V gave up 7 bases and J gave up 4 bases; unmatched junction bases: 7. The CDR3 reads CASRGQISTGELFF. Written as DNA, the CDR3 is TGTGCCAGCCGGGGACAGATAAGCACCGGGGAGCTGTTTTTT.

This sequence joins TRBV13 and TRBJ2-5; D possibly corresponds to TRBD1 (6 bases). The germline CDR1 and CDR2 sequences are PRHDT and FYEKMQ (reference sequence). The CDR3 extends over 14 amino acids. Between the trimmed V and J ends, which lost 5 bases and 1 base, there was a span of 11 bases. The CDR3, as DNA: TGTGCCAGCAGCCCACCGGACAGCCAAGAGACCCAGTACTTC. Its translation is CASSPPDSQETQYF.